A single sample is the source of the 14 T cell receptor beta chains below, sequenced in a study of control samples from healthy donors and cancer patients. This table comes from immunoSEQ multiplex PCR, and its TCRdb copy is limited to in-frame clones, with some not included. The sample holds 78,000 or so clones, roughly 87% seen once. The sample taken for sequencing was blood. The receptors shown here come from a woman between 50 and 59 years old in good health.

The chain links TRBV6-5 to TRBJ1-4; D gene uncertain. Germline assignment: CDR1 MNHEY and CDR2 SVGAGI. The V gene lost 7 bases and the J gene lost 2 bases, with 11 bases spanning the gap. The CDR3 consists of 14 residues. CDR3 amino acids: CASIAGRTNEKLFF. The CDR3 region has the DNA TGTGCCAGCATAGCGGGCCGTACTAATGAAAAACTGTTTTTT.

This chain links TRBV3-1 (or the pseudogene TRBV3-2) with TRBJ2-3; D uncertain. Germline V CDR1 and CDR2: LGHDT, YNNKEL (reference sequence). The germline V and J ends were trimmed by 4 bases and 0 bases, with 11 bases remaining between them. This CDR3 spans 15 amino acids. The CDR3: CASSLRASSTDTQYF. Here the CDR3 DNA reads TGTGCCAGCAGCCTACGGGCATCTAGCACAGATACGCAGTATTTT.

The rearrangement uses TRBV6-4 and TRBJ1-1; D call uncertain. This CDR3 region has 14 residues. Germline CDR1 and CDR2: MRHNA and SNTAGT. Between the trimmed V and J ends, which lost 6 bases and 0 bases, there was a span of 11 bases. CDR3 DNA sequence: TGTGCCAGCAGAGAACACGGTTTGAACACTGAAGCTTTCTTT. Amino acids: CASREHGLNTEAFF.

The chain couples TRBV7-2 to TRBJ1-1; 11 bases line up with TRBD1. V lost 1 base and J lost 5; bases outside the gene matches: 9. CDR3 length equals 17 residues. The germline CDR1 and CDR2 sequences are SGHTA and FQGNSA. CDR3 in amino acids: CASSLVGQGGIGTEAFF. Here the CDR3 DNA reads TGTGCCAGCAGCTTAGTGGGACAGGGGGGTATTGGGACTGAAGCTTTCTTT.

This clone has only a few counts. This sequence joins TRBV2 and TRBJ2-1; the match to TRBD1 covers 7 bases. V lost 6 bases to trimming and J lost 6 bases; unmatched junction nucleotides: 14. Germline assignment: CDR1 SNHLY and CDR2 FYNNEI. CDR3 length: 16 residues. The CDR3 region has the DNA TGTGCCAGCAGCGGGGCCGACAGGGTGTCGCTCAATGAGCAGTTCTTC. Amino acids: CASSGADRVSLNEQFF. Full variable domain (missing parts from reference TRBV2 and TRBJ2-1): EPEVTQTPSHQVTQMGQEVILRCVPISNHLYFYWYRQILGQKVEFLVSFYNNEISEKSEIFDDQFSVERPDGSNFTLKIRSTKLEDSAMYFCASSGADRVSLNEQFFGPGTRLTVL.

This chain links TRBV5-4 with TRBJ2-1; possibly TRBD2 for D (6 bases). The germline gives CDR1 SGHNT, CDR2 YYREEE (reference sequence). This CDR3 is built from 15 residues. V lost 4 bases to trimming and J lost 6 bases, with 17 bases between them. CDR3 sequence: CASSKAGLRANEQFF. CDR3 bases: TGTGCCAGCAGCAAAGCGGGTTTACGGGCCAATGAGCAGTTCTTC. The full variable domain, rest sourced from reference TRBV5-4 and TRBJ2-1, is ETGVTQSPTHLIKTRGQQVTLRCSSQSGHNTVSWYQQALGQGPQFIFQYYREEENGRGNFPPRFSGLQFPNYSSELNVNALELDDSALYLCASSKAGLRANEQFFGPGTRLTVL.

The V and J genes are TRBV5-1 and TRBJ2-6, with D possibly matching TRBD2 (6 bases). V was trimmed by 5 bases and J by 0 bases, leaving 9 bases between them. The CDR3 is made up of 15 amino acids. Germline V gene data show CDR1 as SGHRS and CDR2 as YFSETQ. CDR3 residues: CASSGGSSGANVLTF. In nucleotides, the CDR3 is TGCGCCAGCAGTGGAGGGTCCTCTGGGGCCAACGTCCTGACTTTC.

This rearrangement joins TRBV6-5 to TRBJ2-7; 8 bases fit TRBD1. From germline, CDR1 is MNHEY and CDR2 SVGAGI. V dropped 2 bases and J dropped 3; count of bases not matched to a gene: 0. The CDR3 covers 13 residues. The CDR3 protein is CASSYTGGYEQYF. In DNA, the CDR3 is TGTGCCAGCAGTTACACAGGGGGCTACGAGCAGTACTTC.

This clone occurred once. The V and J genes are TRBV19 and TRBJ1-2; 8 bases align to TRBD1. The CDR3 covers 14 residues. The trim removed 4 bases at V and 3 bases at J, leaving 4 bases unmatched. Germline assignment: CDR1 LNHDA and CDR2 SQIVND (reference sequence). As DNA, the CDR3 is TGTGCCAGTAGTACAGGGGGCGCGGACTATGGCTACACCTTC. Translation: CASSTGGADYGYTF.

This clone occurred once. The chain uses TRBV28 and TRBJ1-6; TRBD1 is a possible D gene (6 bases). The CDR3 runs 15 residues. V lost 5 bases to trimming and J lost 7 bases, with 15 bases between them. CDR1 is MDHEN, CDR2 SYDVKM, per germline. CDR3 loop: CASSLTQGWNSPLHF. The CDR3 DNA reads TGTGCCAGCAGTCTTACACAGGGCTGGAATTCACCCCTCCACTTT.

The chain's CDR3 is CASSGLSSGASRGETQYF. CDR3 DNA: TGCGCCAGCAGCGGCCTGTCTAGCGGTGCCTCCAGGGGGGAGACCCAGTACTTC. The chain recombines TRBV5-1 with TRBJ2-5; tentatively, D is TRBD1 or TRBD2 (7 bases each). There are 18 residues in the CDR3. Germline V gene lookup returns CDR1 SGHRS and CDR2 YFSETQ. Trimming shortened V by 4 bases and J by 5 bases, and 27 bases separated the two germline ends.

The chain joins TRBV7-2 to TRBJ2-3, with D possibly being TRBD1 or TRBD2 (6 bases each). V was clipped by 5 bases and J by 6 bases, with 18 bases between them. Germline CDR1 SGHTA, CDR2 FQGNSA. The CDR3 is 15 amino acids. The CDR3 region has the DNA TGTGCCAGCAGCCCAGGAGGGGGTAGCGGTGATACGCAGTATTTT. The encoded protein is CASSPGGGSGDTQYF.

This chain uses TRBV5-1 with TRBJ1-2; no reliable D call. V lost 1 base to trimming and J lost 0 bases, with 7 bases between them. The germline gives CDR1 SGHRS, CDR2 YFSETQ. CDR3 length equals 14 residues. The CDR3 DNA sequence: TGCGCCAGCAGCTTGTCAGCAGCTAACTATGGCTACACCTTC. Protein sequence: CASSLSAANYGYTF.

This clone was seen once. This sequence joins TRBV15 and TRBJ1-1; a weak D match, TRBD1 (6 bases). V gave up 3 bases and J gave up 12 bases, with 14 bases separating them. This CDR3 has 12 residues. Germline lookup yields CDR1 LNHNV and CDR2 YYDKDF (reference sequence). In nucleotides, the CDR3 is TGTGCCACCAGCAGCAGGGACACTTTTTCTTTCTTT. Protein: CATSSRDTFSFF.